The rows below give T cell receptor beta chains drawn from one sample of a study of blood T cells in healthy people across ages. TCRdb re-called the 5' RACE reads with MiXCR, one entry per CDR3 protein. The data contain fewer than 900,000 distinct CDR3 sequences, 45% to 50% of them singletons. Sequencing was carried out using blood. Source of these receptors: a woman in her sixties or seventies in good health. Both conserved end residues are part of each CDR3. D genes are given only for firm matches. Some rows mark clone size as missing; the rest say once, few, many or name a class of expanded clone.

D gene: TRBD2; V gene: TRBV3-1; clone size: NA; J gene: TRBJ2-7; CDR3 DNA: TGTGCCAGCAGCCGTCTCCAGGCGGGAGGGGACGAGCAGTACTTC; CDR3 protein: CASSRLQAGGDEQYF
D gene: TRBD1; V gene: TRBV12-3/TRBV12-4; clone size: NA; J gene: TRBJ2-3; CDR3 DNA: TGTGCCAGCAGATCGGGACAGGATACGCAGTATTTT; CDR3 protein: CASRSGQDTQYF
D gene: NA; V gene: TRBV5-1; clone size: many; J gene: TRBJ2-1; CDR3 DNA: TGCGCCAGCAGCTCCCAAGGGAATGAGCAGTTCTTC; CDR3 protein: CASSSQGNEQFF
D gene: NA; V gene: TRBV10-3; clone size: NA; J gene: TRBJ1-1; CDR3 DNA: TGTGCCATCAGAGGCGACAGTAGTGAAGCTTTCTTT; CDR3 protein: CAIRGDSSEAFF
D gene: NA; V gene: TRBV18; clone size: NA; J gene: TRBJ2-6; CDR3 DNA: TGTGCCAGCTCACCATTTTTGGTGGCTGGGGCCAACGTCCTGACTTTC; CDR3 protein: CASSPFLVAGANVLTF
D gene: NA; V gene: TRBV2; clone size: NA; J gene: TRBJ2-7; CDR3 DNA: TGTGCCAGCATGGGAGGCCTAGGCTACGAGCAGTACTTC; CDR3 protein: CASMGGLGYEQYF
D gene: TRBD1; V gene: TRBV28; clone size: NA; J gene: TRBJ1-2; CDR3 DNA: TGTGCCAGCAGTTCGACAGGGCCTTTTTATGGCTACACCTTC; CDR3 protein: CASSSTGPFYGYTF
D gene: NA; V gene: TRBV5-6; clone size: once; J gene: TRBJ2-5; CDR3 DNA: TGTGCCAGCAGCTTGGCCGCTGGACAAGAGGCCAGGGAGACCCAGTACTTC; CDR3 protein: CASSLAAGQEARETQYF
D gene: NA; V gene: TRBV29-1; clone size: NA; J gene: TRBJ1-2; CDR3 DNA: TGCAGCGTTGAGCAAGCTTGGGGGAACTATGGCTACACCTTC; CDR3 protein: CSVEQAWGNYGYTF
D gene: NA; V gene: TRBV4-2; clone size: once; J gene: TRBJ2-5; CDR3 DNA: TGTGCCAGCAGCCAAGAGGCCAGACAGCAGTACTTC; CDR3 protein: CASSQEARQQYF
D gene: TRBD2; V gene: TRBV28; clone size: NA; J gene: TRBJ2-7; CDR3 DNA: TGTGCCAGCAGTCTCGGACTAGCGGGAGGCAGTTCGGGCTACGAGCAGTACTTC; CDR3 protein: CASSLGLAGGSSGYEQYF
D gene: NA; V gene: TRBV29-1; clone size: NA; J gene: TRBJ1-4; CDR3 DNA: TGCAGCGTTGAAGATCCGGGGGGTCACGAAAAACTGTTTTTT; CDR3 protein: CSVEDPGGHEKLFF
D gene: NA; V gene: TRBV3-1; clone size: few; J gene: TRBJ2-5; CDR3 DNA: TGTGCCAGCAGCCAAGGGGAGAGGGAGCAGTACTTC; CDR3 protein: CASSQGEREQYF
D gene: NA; V gene: TRBV12-3/TRBV12-4; clone size: few; J gene: TRBJ2-7; CDR3 DNA: TGTGCCAGCAGTGTTCTTCTGAAGCTTGAGCAGTACTTC; CDR3 protein: CASSVLLKLEQYF
D gene: TRBD1; V gene: TRBV4-3; clone size: NA; J gene: TRBJ1-1; CDR3 DNA: TGCGCCAGCAGCCAAAGACAGGGATACACTGAAGCTTTCTTT; CDR3 protein: CASSQRQGYTEAFF
D gene: NA; V gene: TRBV20-1; clone size: NA; J gene: TRBJ2-2; CDR3 DNA: TGCAGTGCTGCGGGCCTTAACACCGGGGAGCTGTTTTTT; CDR3 protein: CSAAGLNTGELFF
D gene: NA; V gene: TRBV5-1; clone size: few; J gene: TRBJ2-7; CDR3 DNA: TGCGCCAGCCGCGAACAGGGAGAGTTACACGAGCAGTACTTC; CDR3 protein: CASREQGELHEQYF
D gene: TRBD2; V gene: TRBV11-3; clone size: many; J gene: TRBJ2-3; CDR3 DNA: TGTGCCAGCAGCTTAGACGGGAGGGCTTCTGGCACGCAGTATTTT; CDR3 protein: CASSLDGRASGTQYF
D gene: TRBD1; V gene: TRBV5-1; clone size: NA; J gene: TRBJ2-3; CDR3 DNA: TGCGCCAGCAGCAACCCAGGGGGTACGCAGTATTTT; CDR3 protein: CASSNPGGTQYF
D gene: NA; V gene: TRBV12-3/TRBV12-4; clone size: few; J gene: TRBJ1-5; CDR3 DNA: TGTGCCAGCAGCTACAGGGAGAATCAGCCCCAGCATTTT; CDR3 protein: CASSYRENQPQHF
D gene: TRBD1; V gene: TRBV20-1; clone size: NA; J gene: TRBJ1-1; CDR3 DNA: TGCAGTGCGACCCGACAGGGGGCCACTGAAGCTTTCTTT; CDR3 protein: CSATRQGATEAFF
D gene: TRBD2; V gene: TRBV3-1; clone size: NA; J gene: TRBJ2-1; CDR3 DNA: TGTGCCAGCAGCCAAGAACTAGCGGGCTACAATGAGCAGTTCTTC; CDR3 protein: CASSQELAGYNEQFF